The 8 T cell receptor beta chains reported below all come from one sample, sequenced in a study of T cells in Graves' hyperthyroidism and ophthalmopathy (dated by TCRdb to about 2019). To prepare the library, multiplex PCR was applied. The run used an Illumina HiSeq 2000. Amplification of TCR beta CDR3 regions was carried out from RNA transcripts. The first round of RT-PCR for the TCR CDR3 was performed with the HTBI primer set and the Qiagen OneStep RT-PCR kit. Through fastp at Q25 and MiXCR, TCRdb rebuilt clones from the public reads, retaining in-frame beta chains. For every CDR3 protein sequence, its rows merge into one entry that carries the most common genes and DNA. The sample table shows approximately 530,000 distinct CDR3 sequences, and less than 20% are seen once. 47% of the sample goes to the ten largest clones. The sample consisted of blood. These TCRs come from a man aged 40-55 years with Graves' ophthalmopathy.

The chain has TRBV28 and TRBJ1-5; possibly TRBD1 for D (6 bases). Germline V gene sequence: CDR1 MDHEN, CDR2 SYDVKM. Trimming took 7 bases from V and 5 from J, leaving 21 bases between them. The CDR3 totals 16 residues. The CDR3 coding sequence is TGTGCCAGCACTCAATCATTCGGGGGCGGGGATCAGCCCCAGCATTTT. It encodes CASTQSFGGGDQPQHF.

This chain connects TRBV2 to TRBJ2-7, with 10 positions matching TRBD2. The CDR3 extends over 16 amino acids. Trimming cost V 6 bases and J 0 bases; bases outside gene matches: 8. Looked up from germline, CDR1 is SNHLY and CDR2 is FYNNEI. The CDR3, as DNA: TGTGCCAGCAGGGAGGGGCGACTAGCGGGCTCCTACGAGCAGTACTTC. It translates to CASREGRLAGSYEQYF.

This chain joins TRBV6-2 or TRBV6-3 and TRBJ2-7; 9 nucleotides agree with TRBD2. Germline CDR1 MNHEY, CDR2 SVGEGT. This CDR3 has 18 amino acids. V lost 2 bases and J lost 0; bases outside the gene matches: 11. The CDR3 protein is CASSYATEAGGTSYEQYF. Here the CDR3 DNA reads TGTGCCAGCAGTTACGCGACGGAAGCGGGGGGTACCTCCTACGAGCAGTACTTC.

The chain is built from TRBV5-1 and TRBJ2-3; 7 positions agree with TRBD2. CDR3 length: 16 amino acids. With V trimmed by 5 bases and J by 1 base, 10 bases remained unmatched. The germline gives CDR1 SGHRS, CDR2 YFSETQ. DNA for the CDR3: TGCGCCAGCAGTCAGAAGCGGGGAGTGGGCACAGATACGCAGTATTTT. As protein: CASSQKRGVGTDTQYF.

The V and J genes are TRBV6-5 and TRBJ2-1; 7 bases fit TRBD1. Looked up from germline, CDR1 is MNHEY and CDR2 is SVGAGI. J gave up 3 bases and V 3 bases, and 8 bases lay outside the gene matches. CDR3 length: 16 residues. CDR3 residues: CASSYEGARIYNEQFF. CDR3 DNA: TGTGCCAGCAGTTATGAGGGGGCGCGGATCTACAATGAGCAGTTCTTC.

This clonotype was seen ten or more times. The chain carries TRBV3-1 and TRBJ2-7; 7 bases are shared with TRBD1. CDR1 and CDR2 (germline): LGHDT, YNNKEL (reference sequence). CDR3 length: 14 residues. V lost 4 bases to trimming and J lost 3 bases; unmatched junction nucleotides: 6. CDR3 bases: TGTGCCAGCAGCCCGGGGACAGCGTACTACGAGCAGTACTTC. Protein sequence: CASSPGTAYYEQYF.

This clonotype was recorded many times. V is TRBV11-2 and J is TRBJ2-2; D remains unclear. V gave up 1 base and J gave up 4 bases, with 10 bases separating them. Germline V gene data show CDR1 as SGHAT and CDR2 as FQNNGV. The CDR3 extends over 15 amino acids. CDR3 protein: CASSLALRSTGELFF. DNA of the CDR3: TGTGCCAGCAGCTTAGCCCTCCGGAGCACCGGGGAGCTGTTTTTT.

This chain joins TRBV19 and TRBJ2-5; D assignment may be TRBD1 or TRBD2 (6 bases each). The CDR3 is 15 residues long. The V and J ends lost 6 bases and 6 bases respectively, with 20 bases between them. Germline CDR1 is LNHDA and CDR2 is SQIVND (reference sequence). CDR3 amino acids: CASRDPGAIQKTQYF. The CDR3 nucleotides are TGTGCCAGTAGGGATCCGGGGGCGATACAAAAGACCCAGTACTTC.